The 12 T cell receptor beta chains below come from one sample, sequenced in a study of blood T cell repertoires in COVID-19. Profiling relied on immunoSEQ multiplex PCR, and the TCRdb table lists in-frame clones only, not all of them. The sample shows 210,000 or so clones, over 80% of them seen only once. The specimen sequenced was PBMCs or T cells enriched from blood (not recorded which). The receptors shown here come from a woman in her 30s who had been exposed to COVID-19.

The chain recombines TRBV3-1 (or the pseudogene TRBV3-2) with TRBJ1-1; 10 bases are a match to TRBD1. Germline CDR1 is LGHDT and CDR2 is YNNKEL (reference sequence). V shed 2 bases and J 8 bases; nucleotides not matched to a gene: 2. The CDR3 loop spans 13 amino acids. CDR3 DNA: TGTGCCAGCAGCCAACGGACAGGGGGGGAAGCTTTCTTT. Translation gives CASSQRTGGEAFF.

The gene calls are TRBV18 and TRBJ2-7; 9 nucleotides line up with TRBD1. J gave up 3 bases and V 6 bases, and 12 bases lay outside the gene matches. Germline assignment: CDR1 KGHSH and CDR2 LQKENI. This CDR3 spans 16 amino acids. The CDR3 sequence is CASSLETGTGFYEQYF. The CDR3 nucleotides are TGTGCCAGCTCGCTGGAAACCGGGACAGGGTTCTACGAGCAGTACTTC.

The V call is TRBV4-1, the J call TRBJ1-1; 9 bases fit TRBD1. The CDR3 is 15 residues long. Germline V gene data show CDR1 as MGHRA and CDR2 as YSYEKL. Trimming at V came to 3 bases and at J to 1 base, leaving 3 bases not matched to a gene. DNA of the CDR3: TGCGCCAGCAGCCAGCAGACAGGGGGGAACACTGAAGCTTTCTTT. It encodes CASSQQTGGNTEAFF.

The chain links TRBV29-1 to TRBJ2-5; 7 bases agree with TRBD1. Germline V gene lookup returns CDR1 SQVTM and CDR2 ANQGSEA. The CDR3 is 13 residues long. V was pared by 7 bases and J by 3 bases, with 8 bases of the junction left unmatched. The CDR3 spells CSAYGTVEETQYF. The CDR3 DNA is TGCAGCGCCTACGGGACAGTCGAAGAGACCCAGTACTTC.

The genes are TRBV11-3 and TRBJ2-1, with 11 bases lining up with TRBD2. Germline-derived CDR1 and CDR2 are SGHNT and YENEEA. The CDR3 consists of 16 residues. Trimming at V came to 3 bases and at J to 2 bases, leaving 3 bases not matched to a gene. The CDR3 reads CASSLGTSGTYNEQFF. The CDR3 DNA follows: TGTGCCAGCAGCTTGGGGACTAGCGGTACCTACAATGAGCAGTTCTTC.

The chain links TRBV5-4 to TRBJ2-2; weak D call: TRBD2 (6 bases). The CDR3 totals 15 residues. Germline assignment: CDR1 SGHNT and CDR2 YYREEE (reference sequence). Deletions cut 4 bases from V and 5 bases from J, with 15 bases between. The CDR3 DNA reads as TGTGCCAGCAGCGTCGACCAACGGGGGACCGGGGAGCTGTTTTTT. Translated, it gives CASSVDQRGTGELFF.

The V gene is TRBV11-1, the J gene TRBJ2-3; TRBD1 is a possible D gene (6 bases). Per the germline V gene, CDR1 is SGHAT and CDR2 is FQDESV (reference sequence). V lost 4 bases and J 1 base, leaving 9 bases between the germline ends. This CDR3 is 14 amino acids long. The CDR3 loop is CASSWRTGTDTQYF. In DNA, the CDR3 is TGTGCCAGCAGCTGGCGGACAGGCACAGATACGCAGTATTTT.

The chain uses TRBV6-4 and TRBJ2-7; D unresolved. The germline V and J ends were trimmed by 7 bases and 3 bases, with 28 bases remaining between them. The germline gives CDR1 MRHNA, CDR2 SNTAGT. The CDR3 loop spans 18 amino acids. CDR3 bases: TGTGCCAGCACTACCCCCCCGGTATCCTCAACCCAAATCTACGAGCAGTACTTC. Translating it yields CASTTPPVSSTQIYEQYF.

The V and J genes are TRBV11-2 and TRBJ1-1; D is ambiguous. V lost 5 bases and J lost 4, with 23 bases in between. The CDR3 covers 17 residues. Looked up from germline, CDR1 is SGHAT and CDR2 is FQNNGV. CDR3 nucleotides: TGTGCCAGCAGCCGCCTACCCCGAAAGAGCGAGAGCACTGAAGCTTTCTTT. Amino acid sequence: CASSRLPRKSESTEAFF.

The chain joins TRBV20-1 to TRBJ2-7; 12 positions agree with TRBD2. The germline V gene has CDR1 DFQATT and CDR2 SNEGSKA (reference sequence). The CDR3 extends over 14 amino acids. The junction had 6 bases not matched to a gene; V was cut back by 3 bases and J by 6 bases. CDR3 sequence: CSASSLAGGGEQYF. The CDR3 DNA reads TGCAGTGCTAGTTCACTAGCGGGAGGTGGCGAGCAGTACTTC.

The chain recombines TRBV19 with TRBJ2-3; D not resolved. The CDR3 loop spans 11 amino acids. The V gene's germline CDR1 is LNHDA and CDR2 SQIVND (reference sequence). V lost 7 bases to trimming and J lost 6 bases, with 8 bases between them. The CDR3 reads CASTTGDTQYF. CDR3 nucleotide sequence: TGTGCCAGTACCACCGGGGATACGCAGTATTTT.

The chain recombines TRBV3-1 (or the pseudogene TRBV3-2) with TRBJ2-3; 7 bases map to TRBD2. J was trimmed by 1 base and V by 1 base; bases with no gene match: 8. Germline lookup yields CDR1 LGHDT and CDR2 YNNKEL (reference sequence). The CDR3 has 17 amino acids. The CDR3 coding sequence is TGTGCCAGCAGCCAAGGTGTATCGGCGGGAGGCACAGATACGCAGTATTTT. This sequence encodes CASSQGVSAGGTDTQYF.